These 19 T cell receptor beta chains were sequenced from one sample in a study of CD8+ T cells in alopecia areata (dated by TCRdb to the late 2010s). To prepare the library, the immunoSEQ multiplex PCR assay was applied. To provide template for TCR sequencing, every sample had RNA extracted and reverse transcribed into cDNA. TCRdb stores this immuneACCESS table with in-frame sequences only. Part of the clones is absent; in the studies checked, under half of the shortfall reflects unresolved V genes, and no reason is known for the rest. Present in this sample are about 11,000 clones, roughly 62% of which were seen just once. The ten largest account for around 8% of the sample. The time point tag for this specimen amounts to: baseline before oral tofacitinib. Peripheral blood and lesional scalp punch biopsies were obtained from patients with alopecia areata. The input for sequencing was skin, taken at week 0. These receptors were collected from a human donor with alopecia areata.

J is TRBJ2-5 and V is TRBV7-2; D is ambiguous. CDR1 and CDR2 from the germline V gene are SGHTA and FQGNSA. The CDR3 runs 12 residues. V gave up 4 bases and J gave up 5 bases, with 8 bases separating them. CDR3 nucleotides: TGTGCCAGCAGCTCACTTTATGAGACCCAGTACTTC. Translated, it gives CASSSLYETQYF. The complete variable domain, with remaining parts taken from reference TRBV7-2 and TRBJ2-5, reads GAGVSQSPSNKVTEKGKDVELRCDPISGHTALYWYRQSLGQGLEFLIYFQGNSAPDKSGLPSDRFSAERTGGSVSTLTIQRTQQEDSAVYLCASSSLYETQYFGPGTRLLVL.

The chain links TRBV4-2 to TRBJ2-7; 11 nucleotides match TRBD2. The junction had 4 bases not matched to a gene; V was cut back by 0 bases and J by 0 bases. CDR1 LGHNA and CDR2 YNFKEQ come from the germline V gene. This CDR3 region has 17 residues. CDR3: CASSQDRLAGSSYEQYF. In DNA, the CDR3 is TGTGCCAGCAGCCAAGATCGACTAGCGGGGAGCTCCTACGAGCAGTACTTC.

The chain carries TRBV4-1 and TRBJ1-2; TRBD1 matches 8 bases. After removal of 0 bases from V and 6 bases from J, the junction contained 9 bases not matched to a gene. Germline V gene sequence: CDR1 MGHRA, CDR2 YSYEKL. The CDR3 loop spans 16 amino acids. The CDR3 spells CASSQDWTGRWDGYTF. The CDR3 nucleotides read TGCGCCAGCAGCCAAGATTGGACAGGGCGTTGGGATGGCTACACCTTC.

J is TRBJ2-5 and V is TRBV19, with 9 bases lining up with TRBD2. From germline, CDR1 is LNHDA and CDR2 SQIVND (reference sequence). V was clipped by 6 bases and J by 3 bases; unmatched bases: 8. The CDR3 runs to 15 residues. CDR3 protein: CASSPWIAGEETQYF. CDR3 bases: TGTGCCAGTAGCCCGTGGATAGCGGGGGAAGAGACCCAGTACTTC.

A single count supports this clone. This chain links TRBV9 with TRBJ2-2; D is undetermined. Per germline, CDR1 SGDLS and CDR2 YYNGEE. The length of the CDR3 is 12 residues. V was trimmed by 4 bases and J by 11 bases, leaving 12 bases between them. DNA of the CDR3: TGTGCCAGCAGCCCCCCGCGCGGAGAGCTGTTTTTT. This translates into CASSPPRGELFF. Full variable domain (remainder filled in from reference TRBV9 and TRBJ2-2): DSGVTQTPKHLITATGQRVTLRCSPRSGDLSVYWYQQSLDQGLQFLIQYYNGEERAKGNILERFSAQQFPDLHSELNLSSLELGDSALYFCASSPPRGELFFGEGSRLTVL.

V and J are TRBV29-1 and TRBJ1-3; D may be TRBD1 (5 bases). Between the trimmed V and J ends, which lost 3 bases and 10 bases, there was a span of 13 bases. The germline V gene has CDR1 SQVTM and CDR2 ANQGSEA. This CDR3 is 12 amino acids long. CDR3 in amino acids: CSVDGGERTIYF. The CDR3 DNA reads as TGCAGCGTTGACGGGGGGGAGAGAACCATATATTTT.

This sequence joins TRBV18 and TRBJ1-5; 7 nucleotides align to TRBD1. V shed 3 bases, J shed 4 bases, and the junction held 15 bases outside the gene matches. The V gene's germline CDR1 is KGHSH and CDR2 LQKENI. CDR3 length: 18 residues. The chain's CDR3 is CASSPTGVARVSNQPQHF. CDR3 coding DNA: TGTGCCAGCTCACCCACAGGGGTGGCCCGTGTGTCGAATCAGCCCCAGCATTTT. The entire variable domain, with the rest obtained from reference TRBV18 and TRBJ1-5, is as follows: NAGVMQNPRHLVRRRGQEARLRCSPMKGHSHVYWYRQLPEEGLKFMVYLQKENIIDESGMPKERFSAEFPKEGPSILRIQQVVRGDSAAYFCASSPTGVARVSNQPQHFGDGTRLSIL.

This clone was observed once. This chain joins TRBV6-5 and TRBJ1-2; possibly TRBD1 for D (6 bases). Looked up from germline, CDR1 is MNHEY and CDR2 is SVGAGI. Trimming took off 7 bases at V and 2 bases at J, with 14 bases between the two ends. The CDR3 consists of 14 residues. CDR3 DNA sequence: TGTGCCAGCACCTTGGGACAAACGAACTATGGCTACACCTTC. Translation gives CASTLGQTNYGYTF.

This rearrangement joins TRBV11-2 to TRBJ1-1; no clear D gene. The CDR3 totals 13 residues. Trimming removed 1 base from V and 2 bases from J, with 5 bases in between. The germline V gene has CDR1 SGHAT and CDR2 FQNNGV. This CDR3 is CASSLGGNTEAFF. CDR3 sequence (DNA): TGTGCCAGCAGCTTAGGGGGTAACACTGAAGCTTTCTTT. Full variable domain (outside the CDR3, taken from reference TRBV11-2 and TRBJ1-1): EAGVAQSPRYKIIEKRQSVAFWCNPISGHATLYWYQQILGQGPKLLIQFQNNGVVDDSQLPKDRFSAERLKGVDSTLKIQPAKLEDSAVYLCASSLGGNTEAFFGQGTRLTVV.

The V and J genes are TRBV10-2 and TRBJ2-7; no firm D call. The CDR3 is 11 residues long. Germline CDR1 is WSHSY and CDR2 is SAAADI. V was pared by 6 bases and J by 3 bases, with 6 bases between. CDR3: CASRTDYEQYF. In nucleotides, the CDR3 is TGCGCCAGCAGAACCGACTACGAGCAGTACTTC.

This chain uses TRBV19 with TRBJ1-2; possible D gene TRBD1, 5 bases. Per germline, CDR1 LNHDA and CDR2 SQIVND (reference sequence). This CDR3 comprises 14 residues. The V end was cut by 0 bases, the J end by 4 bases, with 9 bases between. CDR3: CASSIERTTYGYTF. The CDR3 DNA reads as TGTGCCAGTAGTATAGAGAGGACAACCTATGGCTACACCTTC.

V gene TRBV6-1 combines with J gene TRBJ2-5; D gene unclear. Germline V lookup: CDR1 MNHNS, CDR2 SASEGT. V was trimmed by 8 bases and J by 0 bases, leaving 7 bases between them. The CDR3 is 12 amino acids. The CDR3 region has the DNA TGTGCCAGCTCCGGGTACCAAGAGACCCAGTACTTC. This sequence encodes CASSGYQETQYF.

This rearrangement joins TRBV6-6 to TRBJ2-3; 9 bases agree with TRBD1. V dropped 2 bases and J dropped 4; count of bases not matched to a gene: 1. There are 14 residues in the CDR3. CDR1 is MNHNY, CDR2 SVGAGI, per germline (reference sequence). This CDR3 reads CASSYGQGSDTQYF. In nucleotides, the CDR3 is TGTGCCAGCAGTTACGGACAGGGGTCAGATACGCAGTATTTT.

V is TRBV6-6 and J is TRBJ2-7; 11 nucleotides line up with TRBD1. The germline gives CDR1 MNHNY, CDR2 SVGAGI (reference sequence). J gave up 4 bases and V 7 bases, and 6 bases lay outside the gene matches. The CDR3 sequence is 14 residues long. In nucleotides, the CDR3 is TGTGCCAGCAAGTCTGGACAGGGGGCTTACGAGCAGTACTTC. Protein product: CASKSGQGAYEQYF.

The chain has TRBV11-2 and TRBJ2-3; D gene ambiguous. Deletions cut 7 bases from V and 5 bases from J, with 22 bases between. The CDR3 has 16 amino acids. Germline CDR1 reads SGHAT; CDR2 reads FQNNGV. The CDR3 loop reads CASTLGPFTAGDTQYF. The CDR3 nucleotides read TGTGCCAGCACCCTAGGACCCTTCACGGCCGGAGATACGCAGTATTTT.

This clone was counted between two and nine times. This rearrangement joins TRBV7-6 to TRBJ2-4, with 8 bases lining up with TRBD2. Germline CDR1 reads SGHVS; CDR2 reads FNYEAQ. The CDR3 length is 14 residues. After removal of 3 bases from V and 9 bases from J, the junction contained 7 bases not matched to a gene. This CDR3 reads CASSLASGGGIQYF. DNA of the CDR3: TGTGCCAGCAGCTTGGCCAGCGGGGGAGGCATTCAGTACTTC.

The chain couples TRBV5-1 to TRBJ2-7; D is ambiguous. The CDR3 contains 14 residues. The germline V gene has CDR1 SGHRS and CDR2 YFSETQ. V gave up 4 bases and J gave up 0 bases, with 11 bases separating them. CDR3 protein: CASSLTGDSYEQYF. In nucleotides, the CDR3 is TGCGCCAGCAGCCTTACTGGCGACTCCTACGAGCAGTACTTC.

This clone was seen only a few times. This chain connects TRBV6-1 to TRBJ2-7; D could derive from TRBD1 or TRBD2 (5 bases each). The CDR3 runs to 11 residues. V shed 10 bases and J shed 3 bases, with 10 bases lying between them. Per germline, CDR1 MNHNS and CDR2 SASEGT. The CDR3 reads CATGAYYEQYF. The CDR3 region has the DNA TGTGCCACCGGGGCGTACTACGAGCAGTACTTC.

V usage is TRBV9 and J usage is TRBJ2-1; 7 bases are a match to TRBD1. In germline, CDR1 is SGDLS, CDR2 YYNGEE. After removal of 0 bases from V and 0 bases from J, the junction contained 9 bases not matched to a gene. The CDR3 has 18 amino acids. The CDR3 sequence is CASSVVSWDSVSYNEQFF. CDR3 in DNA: TGTGCCAGCAGCGTAGTTTCCTGGGACAGCGTCTCCTACAATGAGCAGTTCTTC. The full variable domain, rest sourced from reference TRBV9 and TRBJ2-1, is DSGVTQTPKHLITATGQRVTLRCSPRSGDLSVYWYQQSLDQGLQFLIQYYNGEERAKGNILERFSAQQFPDLHSELNLSSLELGDSALYFCASSVVSWDSVSYNEQFFGPGTRLTVL.